This T cell receptor (beta chain) was obtained from a study of blood T cell repertoires in COVID-19 (dated by TCRdb to about 2020). About the study as a whole: Samples from collaborators originated in the United States, Italy and Spain and spanned both the acute and convalescent phases of COVID-19. The prospective study material was composed of cDNA or gDNA derived from T cells, B-cell-depleted T cells, or PBMCs. The dataset comprised deeply sampled blood TCRbeta repertoires from subjects exposed to, actively infected with, or recovered from COVID-19. The repertoires were made available in a free public database intended to serve as a resource for research on the immune response to SARS-CoV-2. Samples were obtained from the ongoing ImmuneRACE study (first 160 participants) and from roughly 1,300 subjects provided by 6 global collaborators. Nearly every sample came with metadata listing a de-identified subject ID, COVID-19 status, age in years and sex. HLA class I and class II types, where available, came from metadata supplied by the sample provider rather than from assay-based typing.

One collaborating source in Seattle enrolled patients during active infection and followed them longitudinally through the course of disease. Each collaborating institution followed its own protocols to collect whole blood in K2EDTA tubes. For TCRbeta analysis, collaborator samples were shipped as frozen whole blood, as isolated PBMCs, or as DNA extracted from either sample type. The investigation overall reported the following: How much clinical and demographic metadata was included differed by source and by participant, and the metadata was provided uncurated.

Trimming accounts for 4 bases at V and 1 base at J, while the number of junction bases matched to no gene is 14. Counted from cysteine to phenylalanine, this CDR3 has 18 amino acids. This entry keeps only the CDR3 DNA: 54 bases, framed from base 1. The germline V gene yields LGHNA for CDR1 and YNFKEQ for CDR2. TCRbeta CDR3 regions were amplified from genomic DNA by means of the immunoSEQ Assay, a bias-controlled multiplex PCR. In the authors' own workflow: Nucleated cell counts per sample were estimated from amplification of reference gene primers within the assay. To quantify the absolute abundance of each unique TCRbeta CDR3 rearrangement, sequence reads were collapsed and filtered. For each sample, productive Simpson clonality was calculated as the square root of Simpson's diversity index over productive rearrangements. Held by TCRdb, this immuneACCESS table contains in-frame sequences only and omits some clones. Under half of the omission traces to an unresolved V gene where checked; the cause of the rest is unknown. V, J and clone size are taken as reported in that table, and D and trimming were inferred from the DNA itself. A total of approximately 280,000 clones appear in this sample, about 88% of them only once. In total, the top ten clones hold more than 1.2% of the sample.

As regards this clone: Its target antigen remains unknown. It has no much larger one-base neighbor in the sample; base qualities were not kept.

The chain is made from TRBV4-2 and TRBJ1-2; 8 nucleotides in the junction match TRBD1. Source material: peripheral blood. The origin of this receptor is a human donor with COVID-19, enrolled during active disease. The donor label of this sample is uncertain. The base sequence is TGTGCCAGCAGCCCAGGACAGGGCCAAGCCCGGCTTAACTATGGCTACACCTTC. Its translation is CASSPGQGQARLNYGYTF.